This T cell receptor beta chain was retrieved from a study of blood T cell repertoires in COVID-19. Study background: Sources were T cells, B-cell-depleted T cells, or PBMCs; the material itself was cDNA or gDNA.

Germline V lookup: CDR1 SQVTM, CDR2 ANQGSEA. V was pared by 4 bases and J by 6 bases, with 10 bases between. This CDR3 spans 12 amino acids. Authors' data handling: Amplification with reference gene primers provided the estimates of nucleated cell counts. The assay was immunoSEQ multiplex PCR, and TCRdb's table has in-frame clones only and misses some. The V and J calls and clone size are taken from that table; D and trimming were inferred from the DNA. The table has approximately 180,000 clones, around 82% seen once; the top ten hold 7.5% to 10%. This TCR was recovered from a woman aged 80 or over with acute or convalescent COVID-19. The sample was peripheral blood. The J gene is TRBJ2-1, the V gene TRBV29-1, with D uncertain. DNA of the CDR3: TGCAGCGTTGGATCTCTCGGCAATGAGCAGTTCTTC. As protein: CSVGSLGNEQFF.